Below are 24 T cell receptor beta chains sequenced from a single sample in a study of CD8+ T cells in alopecia areata. The authors extracted RNA and reverse transcribed it into cDNA as the sequencing template. Sequencing used immunoSEQ multiplex PCR; TCRdb keeps in-frame clones, though not all of them. The sample yields under 300,000 clones, 60% seen once. The treatment: oral pan-JAK inhibitor, 5-10 mg twice daily. This sample comprised CD4+ T cells sorted from blood, obtained around week 54, from a patient treated with tofacitinib. The receptors were sampled from a human donor with alopecia areata.

The gene calls are TRBV5-6 and TRBJ2-5, with D uncertain. V was clipped by 0 bases and J by 5 bases, with 5 bases between them. The CDR3 contains 12 residues. Germline V gene data show CDR1 as SGHDT and CDR2 as YYEEEE. The CDR3 reads CASSLDHETQYF. The CDR3 DNA is TGTGCCAGCAGCTTGGATCACGAGACCCAGTACTTC.

The rearrangement uses TRBV29-1 and TRBJ1-1; D might be TRBD1 (6 bases). The ends were cut back, 7 bases at V and 2 bases at J, with 14 bases in the middle. CDR1 and CDR2 from the germline V gene are SQVTM and ANQGSEA. The CDR3 loop spans 13 amino acids. The CDR3 nucleotides are TGCAGCGCGGGGAAGGGGGTAAACACTGAAGCTTTCTTT. Translation: CSAGKGVNTEAFF.

This chain links TRBV4-1 with TRBJ2-7; TRBD1 matches at 10 bases. The CDR3 length is 14 residues. After removal of 4 bases from V and 6 bases from J, the junction contained 6 bases not matched to a gene. Germline V lookup: CDR1 MGHRA, CDR2 YSYEKL. The CDR3 DNA is TGCGCCAGCAGCCGGGACAGGGGTCAAGGCGAGCAGTACTTC. Amino acid sequence: CASSRDRGQGEQYF.

This clone was recorded at least ten times. J is TRBJ1-6 and V is TRBV4-1, with D possibly being TRBD1 (5 bases). Germline loops: CDR1 MGHRA, CDR2 YSYEKL. The V end was cut by 4 bases, the J end by 4 bases, with 17 bases between. This CDR3 is 17 amino acids long. This chain's CDR3 is CASSLGRAVKYNSPLHF. In DNA, the CDR3 is TGCGCCAGCAGCCTGGGACGGGCGGTGAAATATAATTCACCCCTCCACTTT.

This clone was seen more than once but under ten times. The CDR3 reads CASSRLADNEQFF. The CDR3 region has the DNA TGTGCCAGTAGCCGACTAGCGGACAATGAGCAGTTCTTC. The rearrangement uses TRBV19 and TRBJ2-1; 9 nucleotides line up with TRBD2. CDR3 size: 13 residues. The germline V gene has CDR1 LNHDA and CDR2 SQIVND (reference sequence). Losses at the gene ends were 6 bases for V and 5 bases for J; bases not matched to a gene: 2.

The chain combines TRBV29-1 with TRBJ1-1; D not resolved. This CDR3 has 14 amino acids. Trimming removed 4 bases at V and 1 base at J, with 13 bases between. Germline CDR1 reads SQVTM; CDR2 reads ANQGSEA. The CDR3 region is CSVGFAGANTEAFF. The CDR3 coding sequence is TGCAGCGTTGGGTTCGCCGGAGCGAACACTGAAGCTTTCTTT.

This clone was detected only a few times. The chain combines TRBV10-3 with TRBJ2-7, with TRBD2 matching 11 bases. The CDR3 loop spans 16 amino acids. CDR1 ENHRY and CDR2 SYGVKD come from the germline V gene. The trim removed 3 bases at V and 3 bases at J, leaving 7 bases unmatched. The DNA for the CDR3 is TGTGCCATCAGTGACTCGGGACTAGCGGTTTTCTACGAGCAGTACTTC. Amino acids: CAISDSGLAVFYEQYF.

The V call is TRBV13, the J call TRBJ2-7; TRBD1 might be the D (6 bases). CDR1 and CDR2 from the germline V gene are PRHDT and FYEKMQ (reference sequence). V shed 4 bases and J shed 6 bases, with 22 bases lying between them. The CDR3 is 16 residues long. The CDR3, as DNA: TGTGCCAGCAGCTCCCGGGGTACAGGGCTCTCCGGCGAGCAGTACTTC. It encodes CASSSRGTGLSGEQYF.

This chain connects TRBV25-1 to TRBJ2-3; D is perhaps TRBD1 (6 bases). Trimming took off 4 bases at V and 10 bases at J, with 12 bases between the two ends. Germline loops: CDR1 MGHDK, CDR2 SYGVNS. The CDR3 has 12 residues. The CDR3 DNA reads TGTGCCAGCAGTGTGCAGGGGCTTGCGCAGTATTTT. This codes for CASSVQGLAQYF.

The rearrangement joins TRBV5-1 to TRBJ1-2; possibly TRBD1 for D (5 bases). The CDR3 has 15 residues. V gave up 0 bases and J gave up 6 bases, with 15 bases separating them. Looked up from germline, CDR1 is SGHRS and CDR2 is YFSETQ. Written as DNA, the CDR3 is TGCGCCAGCAGCTTGGCCGGACACGACGTTGATGGCTACACCTTC. The encoded protein is CASSLAGHDVDGYTF.

J is TRBJ2-6 and V is TRBV27; D not resolved. CDR3 length equals 13 residues. V gave up 10 bases and J gave up 3 bases, with 10 bases separating them. Per germline, CDR1 MNHEY and CDR2 SMNVEV (reference sequence). CDR3 bases: TGTGCCACCCGCCCCCATGGGGCCAACGTCCTGACTTTC. Its translation: CATRPHGANVLTF.

CDR3 sequence (DNA): TGTGCCAGCAGTTACCGGGAAAACTATGGCTACACCTTC. It translates to CASSYRENYGYTF. The chain combines TRBV6-6 with TRBJ1-2; D gene unclear. Trimming took 2 bases from V and 2 from J, leaving 6 bases between them. This CDR3 has 13 amino acids. Germline CDR1 MNHNY, CDR2 SVGAGI (reference sequence).

The chain recombines TRBV15 with TRBJ2-7; D may be TRBD2 (6 bases). This CDR3 has 13 residues. The ends were cut back, 6 bases at V and 4 bases at J, with 13 bases in the middle. Germline values: CDR1 LNHNV, CDR2 YYDKDF (reference sequence). The CDR3 reads CATRSGGTYEQYF. CDR3 bases: TGTGCCACCAGATCAGGAGGGACGTACGAGCAGTACTTC. Full variable domain (remainder filled in from reference TRBV15 and TRBJ2-7): DAMVIQNPRYQVTQFGKPVTLSCSQTLNHNVMYWYQQKSSQAPKLLFHYYDKDFNNEADTPDNFQSRRPNTSFCFLDIRSPGLGDTAMYLCATRSGGTYEQYFGPGTRLTVT.

The chain is built from TRBV6-5 and TRBJ1-2; 7 nucleotides agree with TRBD1. The germline V gene encodes CDR1 MNHEY and CDR2 SVGAGI. V lost 5 bases and J lost 3; bases outside the gene matches: 3. The CDR3 contains 13 residues. In DNA form, the CDR3 reads TGTGCCAGCAGTAACACAGGGGACTATGGCTACACCTTC. Translating it yields CASSNTGDYGYTF.

This clone was seen a handful of times. This chain connects TRBV30 to TRBJ2-1, with TRBD2 as a possible D gene (5 bases). This CDR3 has 11 residues. The germline V gene has CDR1 GTSNPN and CDR2 SVGIG (reference sequence). V gave up 0 bases and J gave up 10 bases, with 7 bases separating them. The chain's CDR3 is CAWSVGGEQFF. In DNA, the CDR3 is TGTGCCTGGAGTGTTGGCGGGGAGCAGTTCTTC.

Only a few counts were recorded for this clone. J is TRBJ2-1 and V is TRBV6-6, with unresolved D. The CDR3 totals 12 residues. Trimming removed 6 bases at V and 8 bases at J, with 11 bases between. Germline V gene data show CDR1 as MNHNY and CDR2 as SVGAGI (reference sequence). This chain's CDR3 is CASRRGEYEQFF. The CDR3 DNA is TGTGCCAGCAGACGAGGAGAGTATGAGCAGTTCTTC.

This clone was picked up a small number of times. V is TRBV30 and J is TRBJ1-2; D gene unclear. The CDR3 has 11 amino acids. Trimming took 2 bases from V and 9 from J, leaving 10 bases between them. Per germline, CDR1 GTSNPN and CDR2 SVGIG (reference sequence). CDR3 sequence: CAWSLGDSYTF. Written as DNA, the CDR3 is TGTGCCTGGAGTTTAGGTGACAGCTACACCTTC.

The V and J genes are TRBV30 and TRBJ2-5; 14 nucleotides align to TRBD2. The CDR3 is 15 amino acids. V shed 2 bases, J shed 5 bases, and the junction held 4 bases outside the gene matches. Germline CDR1 is GTSNPN and CDR2 is SVGIG (reference sequence). The CDR3 here is CAWSWTSGGPETQYF. As DNA, the CDR3 is TGTGCCTGGAGTTGGACTAGCGGGGGGCCCGAGACCCAGTACTTC.

This chain joins TRBV29-1 and TRBJ2-4; the match to TRBD1 covers 10 bases. The V gene's germline CDR1 is SQVTM and CDR2 ANQGSEA. The CDR3 covers 15 residues. J gave up 3 bases and V 6 bases, and 8 bases lay outside the gene matches. The CDR3 region is CSVAPGTGDKNIQYF. DNA for the CDR3: TGCAGCGTCGCACCCGGGACAGGGGACAAAAACATTCAGTACTTC.

This clone was observed a handful of times. The rearrangement uses TRBV27 and TRBJ1-2, with 8 bases fitting TRBD1. CDR1 is MNHEY and CDR2 is SMNVEV in the germline V gene (reference sequence). V was pared by 8 bases and J by 10 bases, with 6 bases of the junction left unmatched. The CDR3 extends over 11 amino acids. The CDR3 nucleotides are TGTGCCAGCGGGGACAGGCTGAACTACACCTTC. It yields the protein CASGDRLNYTF.

This rearrangement joins TRBV29-1 to TRBJ2-3; D uncertain. The germline V and J ends were trimmed by 2 bases and 8 bases, with 11 bases remaining between them. Germline CDR1 SQVTM, CDR2 ANQGSEA. This CDR3 has 12 residues. The CDR3: CSVEYSGVTQYF. The CDR3, as DNA: TGCAGCGTTGAATATTCAGGTGTTACGCAGTATTTT.

The chain combines TRBV5-1 with TRBJ2-4, with D possibly matching TRBD1 (5 bases). This CDR3 contains 14 residues. Trimming pared 6 bases from V and 9 bases from J, leaving 19 bases between. Germline CDR1 reads SGHRS; CDR2 reads YFSETQ. CDR3 DNA sequence: TGCGCCAGCACCTACTTGCCAGGGCGAGGCATTCAGTACTTC. Translating gives CASTYLPGRGIQYF.

The chain links TRBV30 to TRBJ2-5; D remains ambiguous. The CDR3 extends over 11 amino acids. Per germline, CDR1 GTSNPN and CDR2 SVGIG (reference sequence). The V end was cut by 3 bases, the J end by 8 bases, with 10 bases between. The CDR3 loop reads CAWSPADTQYF. The CDR3 coding sequence is TGTGCCTGGAGCCCAGCCGACACCCAGTACTTC. Drawing the rest from reference TRBV30 and TRBJ2-5, the complete variable domain is SQTIHQWPATLVQPVGSPLSLECTVEGTSNPNLYWYRQAAGRGLQLLFYSVGIGQISSEVPQNLSASRPQDRQFILSSKKLLLSDSGFYLCAWSPADTQYFGPGTRLLVL.

The chain links TRBV7-9 to TRBJ2-7, with a tentative D call TRBD1 (6 bases). The CDR3 consists of 14 residues. Germline loops: CDR1 SEHNR, CDR2 FQNEAQ (reference sequence). The V and J ends lost 5 bases and 8 bases respectively, with 19 bases between them. The CDR3 nucleotides are TGTGCCAGCAGCGGAGAGGTGGGGCAGGGGAAGCAGTACTTC. As protein: CASSGEVGQGKQYF.